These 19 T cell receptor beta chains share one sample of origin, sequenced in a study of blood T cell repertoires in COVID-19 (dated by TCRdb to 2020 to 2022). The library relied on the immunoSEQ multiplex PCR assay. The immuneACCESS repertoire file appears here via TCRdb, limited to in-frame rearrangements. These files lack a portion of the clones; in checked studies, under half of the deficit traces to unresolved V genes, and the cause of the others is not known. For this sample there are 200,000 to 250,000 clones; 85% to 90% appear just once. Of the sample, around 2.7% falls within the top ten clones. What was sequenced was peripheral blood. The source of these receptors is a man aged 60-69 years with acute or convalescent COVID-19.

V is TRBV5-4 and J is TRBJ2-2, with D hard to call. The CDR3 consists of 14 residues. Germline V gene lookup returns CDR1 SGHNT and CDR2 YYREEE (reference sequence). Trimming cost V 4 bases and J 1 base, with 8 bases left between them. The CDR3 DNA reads TGTGCCAGCAGCCTAATCGGGAACACCGGGGAGCTGTTTTTT. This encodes CASSLIGNTGELFF.

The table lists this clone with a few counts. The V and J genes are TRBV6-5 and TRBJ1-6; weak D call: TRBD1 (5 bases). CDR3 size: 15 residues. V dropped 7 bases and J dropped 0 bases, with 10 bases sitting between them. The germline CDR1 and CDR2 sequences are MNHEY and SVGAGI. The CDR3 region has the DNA TGTGCCAGCACGGGGGGAAGCTCCTATAATTCACCCCTCCACTTT. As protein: CASTGGSSYNSPLHF.

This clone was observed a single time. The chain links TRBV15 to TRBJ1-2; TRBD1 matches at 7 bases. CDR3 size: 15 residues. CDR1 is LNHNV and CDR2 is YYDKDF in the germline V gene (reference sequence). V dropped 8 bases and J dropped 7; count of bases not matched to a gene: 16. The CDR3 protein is CATAWQGVLGSGYTF. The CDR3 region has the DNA TGTGCCACCGCGTGGCAGGGGGTATTGGGCTCTGGCTACACCTTC. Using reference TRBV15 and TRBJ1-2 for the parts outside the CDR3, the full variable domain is DAMVIQNPRYQVTQFGKPVTLSCSQTLNHNVMYWYQQKSSQAPKLLFHYYDKDFNNEADTPDNFQSRRPNTSFCFLDIRSPGLGDTAMYLCATAWQGVLGSGYTFGSGTRLTVV.

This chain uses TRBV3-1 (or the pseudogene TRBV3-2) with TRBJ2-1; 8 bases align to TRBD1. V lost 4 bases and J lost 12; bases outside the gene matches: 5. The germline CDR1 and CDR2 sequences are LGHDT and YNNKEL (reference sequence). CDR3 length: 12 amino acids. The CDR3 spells CASSLGTGSQFF. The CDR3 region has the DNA TGTGCCAGCAGCCTAGGGACAGGATCGCAGTTCTTC.

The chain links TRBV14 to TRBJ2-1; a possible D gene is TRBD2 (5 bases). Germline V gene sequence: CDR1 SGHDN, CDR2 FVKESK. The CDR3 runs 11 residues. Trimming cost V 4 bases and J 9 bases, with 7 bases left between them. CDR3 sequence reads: CASSPGGEQFF. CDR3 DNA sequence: TGTGCCAGCAGCCCAGGAGGTGAGCAGTTCTTC.

The CDR3 coding sequence is TGTGCCAGCAGCCAAGCCTGGGGGGGGCTATATGAAAAACTGTTTTTT. It yields the protein CASSQAWGGLYEKLFF. V is TRBV3-1 (or the pseudogene TRBV3-2) and J is TRBJ1-4; perhaps TRBD1 as D (6 bases). CDR1 is LGHDT, CDR2 YNNKEL, per germline (reference sequence). This CDR3 comprises 16 residues. The V and J ends lost 1 base and 6 bases respectively, with 15 bases between them.

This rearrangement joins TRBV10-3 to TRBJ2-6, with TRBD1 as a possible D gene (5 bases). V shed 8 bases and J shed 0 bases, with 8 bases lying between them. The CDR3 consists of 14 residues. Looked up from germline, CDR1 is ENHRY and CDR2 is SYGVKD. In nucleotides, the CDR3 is TGTGCCATCGGGGCCGTCTCTGGGGCCAACGTCCTGACTTTC. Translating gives CAIGAVSGANVLTF.

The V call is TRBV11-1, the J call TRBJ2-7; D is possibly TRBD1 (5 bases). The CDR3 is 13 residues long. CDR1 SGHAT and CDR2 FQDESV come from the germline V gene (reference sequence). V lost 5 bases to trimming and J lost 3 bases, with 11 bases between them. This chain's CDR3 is CASSPDSHYEQYF. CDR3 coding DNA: TGTGCCAGCAGCCCCGACAGCCACTACGAGCAGTACTTC.

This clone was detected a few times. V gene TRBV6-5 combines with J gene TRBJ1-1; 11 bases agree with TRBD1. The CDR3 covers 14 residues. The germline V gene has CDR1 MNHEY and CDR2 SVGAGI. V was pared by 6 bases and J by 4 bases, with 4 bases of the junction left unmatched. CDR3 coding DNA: TGTGCCAGCAGCCGGGACAGGGGGTTCACTGAAGCTTTCTTT. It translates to CASSRDRGFTEAFF.

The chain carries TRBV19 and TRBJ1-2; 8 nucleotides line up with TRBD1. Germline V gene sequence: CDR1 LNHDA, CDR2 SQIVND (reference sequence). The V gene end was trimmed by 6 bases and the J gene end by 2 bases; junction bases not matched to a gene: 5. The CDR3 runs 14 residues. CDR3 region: CASRPGQANYGYTF. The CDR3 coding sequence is TGTGCCAGTAGACCGGGACAGGCAAACTATGGCTACACCTTC.

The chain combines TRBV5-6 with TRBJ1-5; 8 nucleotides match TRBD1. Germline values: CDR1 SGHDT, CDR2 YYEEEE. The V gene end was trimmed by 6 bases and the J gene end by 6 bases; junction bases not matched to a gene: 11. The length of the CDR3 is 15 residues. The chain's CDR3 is CASTYQGALVQPQHF. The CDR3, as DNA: TGTGCCAGCACTTATCAGGGGGCGTTGGTTCAGCCCCAGCATTTT.

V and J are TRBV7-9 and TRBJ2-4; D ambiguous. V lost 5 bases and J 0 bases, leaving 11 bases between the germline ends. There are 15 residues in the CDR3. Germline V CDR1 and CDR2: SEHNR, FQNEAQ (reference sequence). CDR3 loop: CASSPTGIAKNIQYF. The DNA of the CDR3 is TGTGCCAGCAGCCCCACGGGTATAGCCAAAAACATTCAGTACTTC.

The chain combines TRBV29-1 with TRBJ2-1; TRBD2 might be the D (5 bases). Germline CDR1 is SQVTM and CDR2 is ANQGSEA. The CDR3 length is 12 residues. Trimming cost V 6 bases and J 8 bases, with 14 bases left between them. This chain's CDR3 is CSVARTSDEQFF. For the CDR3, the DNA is TGCAGCGTGGCCCGAACTAGTGATGAGCAGTTCTTC.

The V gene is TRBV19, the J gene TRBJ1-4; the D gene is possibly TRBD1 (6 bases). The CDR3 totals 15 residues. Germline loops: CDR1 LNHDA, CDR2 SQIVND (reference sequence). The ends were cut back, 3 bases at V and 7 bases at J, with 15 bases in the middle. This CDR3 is CASSIPGGAGEKLFF. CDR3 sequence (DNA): TGTGCCAGTAGTATCCCGGGGGGCGCGGGTGAAAAACTGTTTTTT.

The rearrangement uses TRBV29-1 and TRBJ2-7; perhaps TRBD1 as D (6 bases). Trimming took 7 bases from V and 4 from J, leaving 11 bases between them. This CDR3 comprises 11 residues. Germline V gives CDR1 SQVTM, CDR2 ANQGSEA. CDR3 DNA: TGCAGCGCCGCGGACAGTTACGAGCAGTACTTC. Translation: CSAADSYEQYF.

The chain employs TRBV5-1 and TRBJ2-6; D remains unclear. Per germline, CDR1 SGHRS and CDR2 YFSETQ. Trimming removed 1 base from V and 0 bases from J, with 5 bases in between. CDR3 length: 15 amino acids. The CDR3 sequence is CASSLTVSGANVLTF. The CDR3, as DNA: TGCGCCAGCAGCTTGACAGTCTCTGGGGCCAACGTCCTGACTTTC.

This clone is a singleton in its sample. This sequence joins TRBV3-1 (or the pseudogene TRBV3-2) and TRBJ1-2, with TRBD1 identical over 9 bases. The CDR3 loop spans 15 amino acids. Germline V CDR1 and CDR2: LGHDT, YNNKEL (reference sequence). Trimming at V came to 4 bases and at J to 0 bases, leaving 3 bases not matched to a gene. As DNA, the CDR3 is TGTGCCAGCAGCCGCCGGGACAGGGCTAACTATGGCTACACCTTC. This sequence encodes CASSRRDRANYGYTF.

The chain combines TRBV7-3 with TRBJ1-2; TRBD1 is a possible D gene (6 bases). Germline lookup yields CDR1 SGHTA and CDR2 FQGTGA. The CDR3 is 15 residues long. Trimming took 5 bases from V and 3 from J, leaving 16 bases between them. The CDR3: CASSLYGQSDYGYTF. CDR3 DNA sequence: TGTGCCAGCAGCCTTTACGGACAGTCTGACTATGGCTACACCTTC.

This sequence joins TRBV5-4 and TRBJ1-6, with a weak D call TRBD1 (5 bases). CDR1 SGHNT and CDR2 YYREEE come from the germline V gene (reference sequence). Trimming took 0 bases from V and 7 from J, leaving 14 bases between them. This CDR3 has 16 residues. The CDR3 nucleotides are TGTGCCAGCAGCTTGGAATCAATGGCAGGGAATTCACCCCTCCACTTT. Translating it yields CASSLESMAGNSPLHF.